This is a list of T cell receptor beta chains from one sample in a study of shared clonotypes between healthy human individuals. Sequencing used immunoSEQ multiplex PCR; TCRdb keeps in-frame clones, though not all of them. The repertoire holds around 88,000 clones, with roughly 69% as singletons. Source material: memory CD8+ T cells sorted from blood. The receptors were gathered from a man in his thirties or forties in good health. Each CDR3 is given with its conserved first and last residue. The D gene is left open where the match is weak. The listing skips clone size in some rows; elsewhere it reads once, few, many or a size class.

abundance,j_gene,d_gene,v_gene,CDR3nt,CDR3aa
.,TRBJ1-5,.,TRBV6-1,TGTGCCAGCAGGGCTACAGGGAATCAGCCCCAGCATTTT,CASRATGNQPQHF
many,TRBJ2-7,TRBD2,TRBV7-9,TGTGCCAGCAGCTTAGCCGATAGCGGGAACTACGAGCAGTACTTC,CASSLADSGNYEQYF
.,TRBJ2-3,TRBD2,TRBV25-1,TGTGCCAGCAGTGGAACTAGCGCGTACTTTACAGATACGCAGTATTTT,CASSGTSAYFTDTQYF
.,TRBJ1-5,.,TRBV5-6,TGTGCCAGCAGCTTGTGGGGGGGCAATCAGCCCCAGCATTTT,CASSLWGGNQPQHF
.,TRBJ2-1,TRBD1,TRBV29-1,TGCGGATCCCAGGGGGCGTTATCCTACAATGAGCAGTTCTTC,CGSQGALSYNEQFF
few,TRBJ1-2,TRBD1,TRBV7-9,TGTGCCAGCAGCTTAGCGCTAGGACAGGGCTTCTTTGGCTACACCTTC,CASSLALGQGFFGYTF
.,TRBJ2-1,TRBD1,TRBV28,TGTGCCAGCAGTTGTAGGGACAGAGGAAACAATGAGCAGTTCTTC,CASSCRDRGNNEQFF
many,TRBJ2-1,.,TRBV5-6,TGTGCCAGCAGCCCAACGGGGAATGAGCAGTTCTTC,CASSPTGNEQFF
.,TRBJ2-5,TRBD2,TRBV7-9,TGTGCCAGCAGCTCCCTCTCGGGGGGGCCACTAGAGACCCAGTACTTC,CASSSLSGGPLETQYF
.,TRBJ2-2,.,TRBV28,TGTGCCAGCAGTTTTTCGGGGTCTTGGGGGAACACCGGGGAGCTGTTTTTT,CASSFSGSWGNTGELFF
.,TRBJ2-1,.,TRBV21-1,TGTGCCAGCAGCGTACGGGCAAGCGGACAGTTCTTC,CASSVRASGQFF
.,TRBJ2-7,.,TRBV7-2,.,CASSLVGQGAYF
.,TRBJ2-3,.,TRBV27,TGTGCCAGTAAGGGGGGGAACACAGATACGCAGTATTTT,CASKGGNTDTQYF
once,TRBJ1-2,TRBD1,TRBV6-5,TGTGCCAGCAGTAGACAGGGCGGTTACGATGGCTACACCTTC,CASSRQGGYDGYTF
many,TRBJ1-1,TRBD1,TRBV5-1,TGCGCCAGCAGCTTACCGGAGGGGGCAAGTAACACTGAAGCTTTCTTT,CASSLPEGASNTEAFF
.,TRBJ2-1,.,TRBV7-9,TGTGCCAGCAGCGACGACGGCCGACGGCGGTTCTTC,CASSDDGRRRFF
.,TRBJ2-7,.,TRBV7-9,TGTGCCAGCAGCTTAACACAGGCGGGCGAGCAGTACTTC,CASSLTQAGEQYF
.,TRBJ2-7,.,TRBV7-9,TGTGCCCCCAAGACAGGGGCGGGGGGCGAGCAGTACTTC,CAPKTGAGGEQYF
many,TRBJ1-5,.,TRBV19,TGTGCCAGTAGTGCCAACAGGGTAAGGCAGCCCCAGCATTTT,CASSANRVRQPQHF
.,TRBJ1-2,TRBD1,TRBV6-1,TGTGCCAGCAGTGAAGACCCGGACAGGGACTATGGCTACACCTTC,CASSEDPDRDYGYTF
.,TRBJ2-3,.,TRBV5-6,TGTGCCAGCAGCTTTTCGCCAGATACGCAGTATTTT,CASSFSPDTQYF
.,TRBJ1-5,.,TRBV5-6,TGTGCCAGCAGCTTGCGAGGGGCGGAACAGCCCCAGCATTTT,CASSLRGAEQPQHF
.,TRBJ2-5,TRBD2,TRBV19,TGTGCCAGTAGTATAGATATCCGCGGAGGGCTAGCGGGAGTCTTTGAGACCCAGTACTTC,CASSIDIRGGLAGVFETQYF
.,TRBJ2-3,TRBD1,TRBV25-1,TGTGCCAGCACTGAAAGGGGGCGGAGAGGGTCTGATACGCAGTATTTT,CASTERGRRGSDTQYF
many,TRBJ2-7,TRBD2,TRBV27,TGTGCCAGCAGTGAGACTAGCGGGAGTAACTACGAGCAGTACTTC,CASSETSGSNYEQYF
.,TRBJ2-3,.,TRBV6-4,TGTGCCAGCACCCCGGGGGCTAGTCACCATTTT,CASTPGASHHF
.,TRBJ2-2,.,TRBV5-1,TGCGCCAGCAGCTCGCTACAGAGAGCGAACACCGGGGAGCTGTTTTTT,CASSSLQRANTGELFF
.,TRBJ1-3,.,TRBV28,TGTGCCAGCAGTTTTGGGGGAAACACCATATATTTT,CASSFGGNTIYF
.,TRBJ2-7,TRBD2,TRBV13,TGTGCCAGCAGCTTATATCCTAGCGGGAGTCTATACGAGCAGTACTTC,CASSLYPSGSLYEQYF
.,TRBJ2-7,TRBD2,TRBV5-1,TGCGCCAGCAGCCTACTAGCGGGAGGTGATAACGAGCAGTACTTC,CASSLLAGGDNEQYF
.,TRBJ1-4,.,TRBV16,TGTGCCAGCAGCCGGGGGTTGGCAACTAATGAAAAACTGTTTTTT,CASSRGLATNEKLFF
.,TRBJ1-2,.,TRBV2,TGTGCCAGGTCCGAGGCTACGGGCTATGGCTACACCTTC,CARSEATGYGYTF
.,TRBJ2-7,.,TRBV7-9,TGTGCCAGCAGCTCCCCCCCCCGATCCCCCGTCTACGAGCAGTACTTC,CASSSPPRSPVYEQYF
.,TRBJ1-1,.,TRBV9,TGTGCCAGCAGCGACCCCTCGGGCACTGAAGCTTTCTTT,CASSDPSGTEAFF
.,TRBJ2-7,TRBD1,TRBV18,TGTGCCAGCTCACCACGGGACAGCCCCTACGAGCAGTACTTC,CASSPRDSPYEQYF
.,TRBJ2-7,TRBD2,TRBV28,TGTGCCAGCAGTTTATTCGGGGTAGCGGGAGTATCCTACTACGAGCAGTACTTC,CASSLFGVAGVSYYEQYF
.,TRBJ2-2,TRBD2,TRBV7-3,TGTGCCAGCAGCAAAACTAGCGGGATTGGTGCCGGGGAGCTGTTTTTT,CASSKTSGIGAGELFF
.,TRBJ2-1,TRBD2,TRBV7-8,TGTGCCAGCAGCTTAGAGGATAGCGGGAGGGCCGATGAGCAGTTCTTC,CASSLEDSGRADEQFF
.,TRBJ2-2,.,TRBV7-8,TGTGCCAGCAGCTTCTACGCAGGGGACACCGGGGAGCTGTTTTTT,CASSFYAGDTGELFF
.,TRBJ2-5,.,TRBV25-1,TGTGCCAGCAGTGAATATTTATCCGGGGGCCAGTACTTC,CASSEYLSGGQYF
.,TRBJ1-1,.,TRBV5-6,TGTGCCAGCAGCTTGGTTGGCACGAACACTGAAGCTTTCTTT,CASSLVGTNTEAFF
.,TRBJ2-7,.,TRBV5-6,TGTGCCAGCAGCGACGGTGGGGGATCCTACGAGCAGTACTTC,CASSDGGGSYEQYF
.,TRBJ2-3,.,TRBV9,TGTGCCAGCAGCGCCCGGACTACTAGCACAGATACGCAGTATTTT,CASSARTTSTDTQYF
.,TRBJ2-3,.,TRBV5-1,TGCGCCAGCAGCGTAGGGACTCCCAGCACAGATACGCAGTATTTT,CASSVGTPSTDTQYF
.,TRBJ2-1,.,TRBV7-6,TGTGCCAGCAGCTTCCTTTTAGGCGGTCTCTACAATGAGCAGTTCTTC,CASSFLLGGLYNEQFF
.,TRBJ2-5,.,TRBV2,TGTGCCAGCAGTCCTTTTGGCGAGACCCAGTACTTC,CASSPFGETQYF
.,TRBJ2-2,.,TRBV10-2,TGCGCCAGCAACCTCGTGGGGGGCACCGGGGAGCTGTTTTTT,CASNLVGGTGELFF
.,TRBJ2-1,TRBD2,TRBV5-4,TGTGCCAGCTCGACTAGCGGGAGTTATGAGCAGTTCTTC,CASSTSGSYEQFF
few,TRBJ2-1,.,TRBV7-9,TGTGCCAGCAGCTTAGTTTGGCGAGAGCAGTTCTTC,CASSLVWREQFF
.,TRBJ2-3,TRBD2,TRBV19,TGTGCCAGTAGTATAGAGACTAGCCTATTAGATACGCAGTATTTT,CASSIETSLLDTQYF
few,TRBJ2-7,TRBD1,TRBV27,TGTGCCAGCAGTTTATTGGGACAGCCCTACGAGCAGTACTTC,CASSLLGQPYEQYF
.,TRBJ2-1,TRBD2,TRBV28,TGTGCCAGCAGTTTCGCGGGCAACCTCGGGGGGGAGCAGTTCTTC,CASSFAGNLGGEQFF
.,TRBJ2-7,TRBD1,TRBV5-5,TGTGCCAGCAGCTTGGGGCAGGGGGCAACCTACGAGCAGTACTTC,CASSLGQGATYEQYF
many,TRBJ1-2,.,TRBV27,TGTGCCAGCAGTTTATCATCCCCGGGCCATGGCTACACCTTC,CASSLSSPGHGYTF
.,TRBJ2-1,TRBD2,TRBV10-1,TGCGCCAGCAGGGAACTAGCGGGACCGACCAATGAGCAGTTCTTC,CASRELAGPTNEQFF